This TCR beta chain was sequenced during a study of shared clonotypes between healthy human individuals. Study results and limitations: The represented genetic and exposure-history diversity was limited by the small number of donors. The authors expected sequencing depth to affect clonotype sharing among donors.

The donors were adults (healthy and HIV-negative) with no recent acute infections or vaccinations. Germline CDR1 SNHLY, CDR2 FYNNEI. This CDR3 region has 16 residues. Trimming took off 6 bases at V and 4 bases at J, with 18 bases between the two ends. Clones were sequenced by immunoSEQ multiplex PCR, and TCRdb holds only the in-frame ones, with some missing. The sample consists of about 230,000 clones, 65% of them appearing once. This clone turned up a few times. Antigen: not known. The chain combines TRBV2 with TRBJ2-2; D is perhaps TRBD1 or TRBD2 (5 bases each). The sequencing sample was made of memory CD4+ T cells sorted from blood. The subset was: CD45RA-negative fraction. The clonotype was recovered from a man between 25 and 39 years old in good health. CDR3 nucleotides: TGTGCCAGCAGGAAGTTAACGGCGAGGGGCACCGGGGAGCTGTTTTTT. Residues: CASRKLTARGTGELFF.